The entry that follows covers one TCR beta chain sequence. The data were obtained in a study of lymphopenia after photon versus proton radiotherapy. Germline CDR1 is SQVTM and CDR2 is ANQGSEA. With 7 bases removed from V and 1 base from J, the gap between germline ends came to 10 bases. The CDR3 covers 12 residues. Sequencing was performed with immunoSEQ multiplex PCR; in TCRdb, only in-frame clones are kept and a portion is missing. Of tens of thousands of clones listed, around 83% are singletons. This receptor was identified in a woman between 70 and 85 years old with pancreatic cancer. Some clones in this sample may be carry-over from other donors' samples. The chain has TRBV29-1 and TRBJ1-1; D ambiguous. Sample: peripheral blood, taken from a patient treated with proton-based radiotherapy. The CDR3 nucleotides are TGCAGCGGTCACGGAGGGAACACTGAAGCTTTCTTT. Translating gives CSGHGGNTEAFF.